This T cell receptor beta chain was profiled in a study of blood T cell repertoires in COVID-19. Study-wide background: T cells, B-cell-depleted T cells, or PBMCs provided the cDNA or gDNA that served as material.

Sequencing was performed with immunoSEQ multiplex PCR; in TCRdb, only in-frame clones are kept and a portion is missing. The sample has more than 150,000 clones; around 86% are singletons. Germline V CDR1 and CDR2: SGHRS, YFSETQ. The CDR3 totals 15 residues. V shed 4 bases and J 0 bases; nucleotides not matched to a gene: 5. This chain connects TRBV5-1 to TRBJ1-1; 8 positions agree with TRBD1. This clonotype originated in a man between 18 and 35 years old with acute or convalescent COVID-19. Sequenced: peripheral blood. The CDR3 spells CASSPHRGLNTEAFF. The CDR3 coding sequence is TGCGCCAGCAGCCCACACAGGGGGTTGAACACTGAAGCTTTCTTT. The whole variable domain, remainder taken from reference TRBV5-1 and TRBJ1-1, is KAGVTQTPRYLIKTRGQQVTLSCSPISGHRSVSWYQQTPGQGLQFLFEYFSETQRNKGNFPGRFSGRQFSNSRSEMNVSTLELGDSALYLCASSPHRGLNTEAFFGQGTRLTVV.